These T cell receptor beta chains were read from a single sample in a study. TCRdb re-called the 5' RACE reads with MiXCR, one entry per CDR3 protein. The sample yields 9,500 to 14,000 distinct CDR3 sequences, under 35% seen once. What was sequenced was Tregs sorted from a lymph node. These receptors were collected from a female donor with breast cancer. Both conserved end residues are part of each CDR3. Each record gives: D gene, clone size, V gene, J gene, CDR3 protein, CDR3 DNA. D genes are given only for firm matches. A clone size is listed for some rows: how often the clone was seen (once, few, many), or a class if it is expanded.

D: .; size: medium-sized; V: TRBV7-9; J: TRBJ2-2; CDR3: CASRPGFDTGELFF; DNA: TGTGCCAGCAGACCAGGGTTCGACACCGGGGAGCTGTTTTTT
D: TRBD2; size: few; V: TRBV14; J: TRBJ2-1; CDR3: CASSPPWGAGGPYNEQFF; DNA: TGTGCCAGCAGCCCCCCGTGGGGAGCGGGAGGGCCTTACAATGAGCAGTTCTTC
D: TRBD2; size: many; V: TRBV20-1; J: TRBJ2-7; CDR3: CSAIIGGRDGEQYF; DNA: TGCAGTGCTATTATCGGCGGGAGGGATGGCGAGCAGTACTTC
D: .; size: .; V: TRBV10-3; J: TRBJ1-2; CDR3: CAISRDGYGYTF; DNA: TGTGCCATCAGCCGGGACGGCTATGGCTACACCTTC
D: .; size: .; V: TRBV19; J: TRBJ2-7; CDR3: CASSIGGGYDEQYF; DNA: TGTGCCAGTAGTATAGGCGGCGGGTACGACGAGCAGTACTTC
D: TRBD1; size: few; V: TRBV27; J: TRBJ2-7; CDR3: CASSLSGQGSYEQYF; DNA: TGTGCCAGCAGTTTATCGGGACAGGGCTCCTACGAGCAGTACTTC
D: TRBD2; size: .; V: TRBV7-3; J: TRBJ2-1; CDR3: CASSASLGRDEQFF; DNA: TGTGCCAGCAGCGCCTCACTAGGGAGGGATGAGCAGTTCTTC
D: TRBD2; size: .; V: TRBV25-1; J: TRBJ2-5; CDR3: CAGSEPTSGRETQYF; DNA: TGTGCCGGCAGTGAGCCGACTAGCGGACGAGAGACCCAGTACTTC
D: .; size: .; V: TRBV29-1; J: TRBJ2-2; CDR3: CSAYPPIRRATGELFF; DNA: TGCAGCGCCTACCCCCCTATAAGGCGAGCCACCGGGGAGCTGTTTTTT
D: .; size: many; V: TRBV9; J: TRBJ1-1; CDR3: CASSVVGGNTEAFF; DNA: TGTGCCAGCAGCGTAGTGGGGGGGAACACTGAAGCTTTCTTT
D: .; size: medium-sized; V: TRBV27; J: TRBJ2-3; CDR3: CASSTTALDTQYF; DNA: TGTGCCAGCAGTACAACCGCCCTGGATACGCAGTATTTT
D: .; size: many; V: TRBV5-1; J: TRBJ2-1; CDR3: CASSPTAGAYNEQFF; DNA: TGCGCCAGCAGCCCTACCGCGGGTGCCTACAATGAGCAGTTCTTC
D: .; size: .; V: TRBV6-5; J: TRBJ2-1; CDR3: CASSSSPRPYNEQFF; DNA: TGTGCCAGCAGTTCGAGCCCACGACCCTACAATGAGCAGTTCTTC
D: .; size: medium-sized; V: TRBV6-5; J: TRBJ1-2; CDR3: CASSYARGLNYGYTF; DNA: TGTGCCAGCAGTTACGCCCGCGGGCTTAACTATGGCTACACCTTC
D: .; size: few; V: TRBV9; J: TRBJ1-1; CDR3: CASSAEGDLGTEAFF; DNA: TGTGCCAGCAGCGCAGAAGGGGACTTAGGGACTGAAGCTTTCTTT
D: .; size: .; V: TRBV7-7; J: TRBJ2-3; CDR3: CASSIGGGGAEDTQYF; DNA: TGTGCCAGCAGCATCGGGGGAGGGGGGGCCGAAGATACGCAGTATTTT
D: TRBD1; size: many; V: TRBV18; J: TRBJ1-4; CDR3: CASSPEAGGNEKLFF; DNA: TGTGCCAGCTCACCGGAGGCAGGGGGGAATGAAAAACTGTTTTTT
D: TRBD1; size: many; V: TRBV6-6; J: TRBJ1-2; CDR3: CASSYAQGAQNYGYTF; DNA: TGTGCCAGCAGTTATGCACAGGGGGCGCAGAACTATGGCTACACCTTC
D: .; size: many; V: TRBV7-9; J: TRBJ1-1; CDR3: CASSPRGGETEAFF; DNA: TGTGCCAGCAGCCCCCGCGGGGGTGAGACTGAAGCTTTCTTT